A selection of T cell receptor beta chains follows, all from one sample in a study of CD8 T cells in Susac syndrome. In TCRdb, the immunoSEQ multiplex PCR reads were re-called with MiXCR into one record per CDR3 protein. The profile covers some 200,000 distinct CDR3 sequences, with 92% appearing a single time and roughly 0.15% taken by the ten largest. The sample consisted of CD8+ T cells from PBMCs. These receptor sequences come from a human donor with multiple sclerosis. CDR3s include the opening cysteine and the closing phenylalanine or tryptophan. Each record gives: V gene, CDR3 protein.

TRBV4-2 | CASSQVVAGAPPQETQYF
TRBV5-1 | CASLLDPYGTDTQYF
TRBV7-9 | CASSLMLRTTTDTQYF
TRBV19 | CASSIGTALTEAFF
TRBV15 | CATSRVGFYEQYF
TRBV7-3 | CASSPLGGGTGELFF
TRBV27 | CASGDTTSSYNEQFF
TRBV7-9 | CASSLTVSATEAFF
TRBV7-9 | CAGRREENEQFF
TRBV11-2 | CASSLGGWVAGNTEAFF
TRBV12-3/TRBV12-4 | CASGGGETQYF
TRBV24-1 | CATSVSGAGEETQYF
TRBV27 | CASSPRDRVEEQYF
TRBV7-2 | CASSLLGGDTEALF
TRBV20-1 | CSAGPTEGDYGYTF
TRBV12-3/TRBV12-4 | CASSSSEGSYNEQFF
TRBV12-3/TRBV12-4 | CASSLPAVYSNQPQHF
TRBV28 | CASRARWDTEAFF
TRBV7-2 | CASSPLGGVRRDGTETQYF
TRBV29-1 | CSAETPRANYGYTF
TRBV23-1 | CASLTRDSSTDTQYF
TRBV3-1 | CASSQDPSGGPYNEQFF
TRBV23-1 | CASRTGVDSPLHF
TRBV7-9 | CASSPLFGGRGYGYTF
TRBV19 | CASRGQGPNTEAFF
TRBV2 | CASSPNYGYTF
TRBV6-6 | CASSADRFKLFF
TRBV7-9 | CASSLEGRGDTIYF
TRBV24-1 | CATSDFPTSGGQETQYF
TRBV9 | CASSVRGDDTGELFF
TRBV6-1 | CATGPPGLSGSPYEQYF
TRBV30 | CAWSVGNTEAFF
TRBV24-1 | CATSAGRGPDTQYF
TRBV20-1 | CSARDGGFGNQPQHF
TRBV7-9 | CASSRIGGRGTYEQYF
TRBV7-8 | CASSLNLDDNQPQHF
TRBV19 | CASSILGQGAAEAFF
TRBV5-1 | CASRFSTGTGAYEQYF
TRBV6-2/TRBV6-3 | CASSYDGRAPDDNQPQHF
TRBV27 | CATVGALEQFF
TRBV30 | CAWGGLVSVNEQFF
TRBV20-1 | CSARRETQYF